The 7 T cell receptor beta chains in this list originate from one sample, sequenced in a study of OX40 agonist ivuxolimab in advanced cancers. TCRdb's copy holds only in-frame clones and misses some; the assay was immunoSEQ multiplex PCR. The repertoire holds about 66,000 clones, with around 83% as singletons. The source material was CD4+ or CD8+ T cells sorted from blood, sampled in a trial of the OX40 agonist ivuxolimab. All receptors derive from an adult with an advanced solid tumor such as melanoma, head and neck, liver or kidney cancer.

The V call is TRBV28, the J call TRBJ1-6, with D tentatively TRBD1 (6 bases). Trimming cost V 8 bases and J 10 bases, with 18 bases left between them. The CDR3 loop spans 14 amino acids. CDR1 and CDR2 from the germline V gene are MDHEN and SYDVKM. CDR3 amino acids: CASAYRVAKSPLHF. CDR3 bases: TGTGCCAGCGCCTACAGGGTGGCGAAGTCACCCCTCCACTTT.

This clone was recorded a few times. The chain has TRBV5-1 and TRBJ1-1; D is possibly TRBD1 (6 bases). Germline assignment: CDR1 SGHRS and CDR2 YFSETQ. V lost 0 bases and J 6 bases, leaving 15 bases between the germline ends. This CDR3 is 15 amino acids long. The CDR3 DNA is TGCGCCAGCAGCTTGGATCCGGGGGCCATCGCTGAAGCTTTCTTT. It specifies CASSLDPGAIAEAFF.

This sequence joins TRBV30 and TRBJ1-5; D is undetermined. The CDR3 runs to 13 residues. Germline CDR1 is GTSNPN and CDR2 is SVGIG (reference sequence). The germline V and J ends were trimmed by 0 bases and 4 bases, with 7 bases remaining between them. Here the CDR3 DNA reads TGTGCCTGGAGTGTGTCCAGTAATCAGCCCCAGCATTTT. Protein product: CAWSVSSNQPQHF.

The chain combines TRBV7-2 with TRBJ2-7; 9 bases are shared with TRBD2. This CDR3 has 14 amino acids. Germline V gives CDR1 SGHTA, CDR2 FQGNSA. V shed 5 bases, J shed 4 bases, and the junction held 6 bases outside the gene matches. The CDR3: CASSPSGGPYEQYF. CDR3 nucleotide sequence: TGTGCCAGCAGCCCCAGCGGGGGGCCTTACGAGCAGTACTTC.

This sequence joins TRBV29-1 and TRBJ2-1; D is unclear. This CDR3 spans 14 amino acids. Trimming stripped 3 bases from V and 0 bases from J, with 9 bases between. CDR1 is SQVTM and CDR2 is ANQGSEA in the germline V gene. The DNA for the CDR3 is TGCAGCGTTGATAGCAGGACCTCCTACAATGAGCAGTTCTTC. It codes for CSVDSRTSYNEQFF.

The chain links TRBV2 to TRBJ1-5; D gene uncertain. The V and J ends lost 7 bases and 4 bases respectively, with 11 bases between them. Germline loops: CDR1 SNHLY, CDR2 FYNNEI. The CDR3 runs to 13 residues. The CDR3 region has the DNA TGTGCCAGCATCCCGGACGTGAATCAGCCCCAGCATTTT. It codes for CASIPDVNQPQHF.

The chain joins TRBV6-1 to TRBJ2-7; D gene ambiguous. The CDR3 consists of 13 residues. Germline V lookup: CDR1 MNHNS, CDR2 SASEGT. Trimming removed 2 bases at V and 3 bases at J, with 8 bases between. The CDR3 DNA is TGTGCCAGCAGTGAACAGGACCTCTACGAGCAGTACTTC. Translating it yields CASSEQDLYEQYF.